What follows are 29 T cell receptor beta chains derived from one specimen sequenced in a study of cytomegalovirus exposure and HLA in healthy donors. Sequencing was performed with immunoSEQ multiplex PCR; in TCRdb, only in-frame clones are kept and a portion is missing. This table holds around 170,000 clones, around 85% found once. The sample taken for sequencing was PBMCs. The receptors here all came from a man between 18 and 35 years old in good health and CMV-seropositive.

J is TRBJ2-6 and V is TRBV5-1; D gene uncertain. Germline values: CDR1 SGHRS, CDR2 YFSETQ. Deletions cut 0 bases from V and 0 bases from J, with 7 bases between. The CDR3 has 16 amino acids. Written as DNA, the CDR3 is TGCGCCAGCAGCTTGGTCCGAGGCTCTGGGGCCAACGTCCTGACTTTC. Encoded protein: CASSLVRGSGANVLTF.

V is TRBV18 and J is TRBJ1-2, with TRBD1 matching 9 bases. Per the germline V gene, CDR1 is KGHSH and CDR2 is LQKENI. The V segment lost 6 bases and the J segment 4 bases; nucleotides outside the gene matches: 9. CDR3 size: 15 residues. DNA of the CDR3: TGTGCCAGCTCCCCGGGACAGGGCAAGAGCTATGGCTACACCTTC. Encoded protein: CASSPGQGKSYGYTF.

The genes are TRBV15 and TRBJ2-3; D may be TRBD1 (5 bases). The CDR3 totals 14 residues. V was cut by 9 bases and J by 0 bases, with 13 bases left in between. Germline assignment: CDR1 LNHNV and CDR2 YYDKDF (reference sequence). For the CDR3, the DNA is TGTGCCACAAGGGGTTCAATCAGCACAGATACGCAGTATTTT. Translated, it gives CATRGSISTDTQYF.

The sample holds one count of this clone. The chain recombines TRBV5-1 with TRBJ2-3; a weak D match, TRBD1 (5 bases). The V gene lost 6 bases and the J gene lost 0 bases, with 14 bases spanning the gap. The CDR3 contains 15 residues. Germline loops: CDR1 SGHRS, CDR2 YFSETQ. CDR3 DNA sequence: TGCGCCAGCACCGCCCAGACAGCTAGCACAGATACGCAGTATTTT. This translates into CASTAQTASTDTQYF.

The chain recombines TRBV29-1 with TRBJ2-3; tentative D call: TRBD2 (6 bases). CDR3 length: 14 residues. From germline, CDR1 is SQVTM and CDR2 ANQGSEA. V shed 5 bases and J shed 1 base, with 13 bases lying between them. The CDR3 reads CSVPGGEGTDTQYF. CDR3 nucleotides: TGCAGCGTTCCGGGCGGGGAAGGCACAGATACGCAGTATTTT.

Written as DNA, the CDR3 is TGTGCCAGTAGTACGGGACTAGCCGCCACAGATACGCAGTATTTT. This encodes CASSTGLAATDTQYF. V and J are TRBV19 and TRBJ2-3; TRBD2 matches 9 bases. J lost 2 bases, V lost 4 bases, and 4 bases had no gene match. CDR3 length equals 15 residues. CDR1 is LNHDA, CDR2 SQIVND, per germline (reference sequence).

V usage is TRBV5-4 and J usage is TRBJ1-4; 9 bases map to TRBD1. The J segment lost 8 bases and the V segment lost 5 bases, leaving 13 bases of the junction unmatched. The CDR3 has 16 residues. Looked up from germline, CDR1 is SGHNT and CDR2 is YYREEE (reference sequence). CDR3 coding DNA: TGTGCCAGCAGTCCAACCTCGGGACAGGGAAACGAAAAACTGTTTTTT. It yields the protein CASSPTSGQGNEKLFF.

This clone has only a few counts. The chain carries TRBV5-1 and TRBJ2-7, with 7 bases lining up with TRBD2. V was pared by 1 base and J by 7 bases, with 11 bases of the junction left unmatched. The CDR3 runs 15 residues. CDR1 SGHRS and CDR2 YFSETQ come from the germline V gene. CDR3 in amino acids: CASSLYEGGPEEQYF. DNA of the CDR3: TGCGCCAGCAGCTTGTATGAGGGAGGGCCGGAAGAGCAGTACTTC.

In its sample, this clone was seen once. This chain joins TRBV7-3 and TRBJ2-5; D ambiguous. The CDR3 is made up of 15 amino acids. Germline V gene lookup returns CDR1 SGHTA and CDR2 FQGTGA. Trimming took 0 bases from V and 4 from J, leaving 12 bases between them. CDR3 sequence reads: CASSLTMRPGETQYF. The CDR3 DNA follows: TGTGCCAGCAGCTTAACGATGAGGCCGGGAGAGACCCAGTACTTC.

This clone was seen just once. The gene calls are TRBV15 and TRBJ2-7; 8 nucleotides line up with TRBD1. Looked up from germline, CDR1 is LNHNV and CDR2 is YYDKDF (reference sequence). The CDR3 sequence is 15 residues long. Trimming at V came to 0 bases and at J to 4 bases, leaving 5 bases not matched to a gene. The CDR3 bases are TGTGCCACCAGCAGAGATCAGGGGGCGGGGTACGAGCAGTACTTC. Translating it yields CATSRDQGAGYEQYF.

This rearrangement joins TRBV27 to TRBJ2-7; 9 bases map to TRBD2. In germline, CDR1 is MNHEY, CDR2 SMNVEV (reference sequence). This CDR3 comprises 13 residues. V shed 9 bases, J shed 2 bases, and the junction held 5 bases outside the gene matches. CDR3 in amino acids: CASWAGGPYEQYF. The CDR3 nucleotides read TGTGCCAGTTGGGCGGGGGGGCCCTACGAGCAGTACTTC.

The chain combines TRBV2 with TRBJ2-7; D may be TRBD2 (5 bases). The length of the CDR3 is 12 residues. CDR1 SNHLY and CDR2 FYNNEI come from the germline V gene. V lost 8 bases, J lost 5 bases, and 13 bases lay in between. The CDR3: CASGASIDEQYF. CDR3 coding DNA: TGTGCCAGCGGTGCTAGCATCGACGAGCAGTACTTC.

The rearrangement joins TRBV6-1 to TRBJ1-5; 7 nucleotides line up with TRBD1. The CDR3 runs 17 residues. Germline CDR1 reads MNHNS; CDR2 reads SASEGT. After removal of 2 bases from V and 4 bases from J, the junction contained 11 bases not matched to a gene. CDR3 DNA: TGTGCCAGCAGTGAAATCCCCACAGGGGTTATTAATCAGCCCCAGCATTTT. This translates into CASSEIPTGVINQPQHF.

Written as DNA, the CDR3 is TGTGCCAGCTCACCACTTCGGGACAGAACAAATCAGCCCCAGCATTTT. Amino acids: CASSPLRDRTNQPQHF. The V and J genes are TRBV18 and TRBJ1-5; 7 bases are shared with TRBD1. CDR1 and CDR2 from the germline V gene are KGHSH and LQKENI. The ends lost 1 base at V and 4 bases at J; junction bases unmatched: 7. This CDR3 is 16 amino acids long.

J is TRBJ1-1 and V is TRBV29-1, with D possibly being TRBD1 (5 bases). The CDR3 runs 14 residues. The ends were cut back, 3 bases at V and 1 base at J, with 12 bases in the middle. CDR1 and CDR2 (germline): SQVTM, ANQGSEA. CDR3 sequence: CSVEGGLPNTEAFF. In DNA, the CDR3 is TGCAGCGTTGAGGGGGGACTCCCGAACACTGAAGCTTTCTTT.

In this sample, this clone turned up once. The CDR3 region is CASSNAGLADNEQFF. In DNA, the CDR3 is TGTGCCAGCAGCAACGCTGGACTAGCGGACAATGAGCAGTTCTTC. V and J are TRBV5-4 and TRBJ2-1; 10 positions match TRBD2. Per the germline V gene, CDR1 is SGHNT and CDR2 is YYREEE (reference sequence). Germline trimming cut 4 bases from V and 5 bases from J; bases unmatched to any gene: 6. The CDR3 runs to 15 residues.

This sequence joins TRBV4-1 and TRBJ2-7, with 16 bases that match TRBD2. This CDR3 region has 16 residues. The V and J ends lost 3 bases and 7 bases, in that order; junction bases with no gene match: 6. Germline assignment: CDR1 MGHRA and CDR2 YSYEKL. CDR3 in DNA: TGCGCCAGCAGCCAGCAGGGACTAGCGGGGGGGCAAGAGCAGTACTTC. Its translation is CASSQQGLAGGQEQYF.

The CDR3 protein is CASSLSLGTGGGALETQYF. CDR3 nucleotides: TGTGCCAGCAGTTTATCTCTAGGAACGGGCGGGGGGGCTTTGGAGACCCAGTACTTC. The J gene is TRBJ2-5, the V gene TRBV27, with 9 bases fitting TRBD2. The J segment lost 5 bases and the V segment lost 0 bases, leaving 16 bases of the junction unmatched. The CDR3 spans 19 residues. The V gene's germline CDR1 is MNHEY and CDR2 SMNVEV (reference sequence).

The genes are TRBV29-1 and TRBJ2-3; D may be TRBD2 (6 bases). This CDR3 region has 13 residues. V lost 8 bases and J 3 bases, leaving 15 bases between the germline ends. Germline V gene lookup returns CDR1 SQVTM and CDR2 ANQGSEA. CDR3 loop: CSSSGGATDTQYF. In DNA, the CDR3 is TGCAGCTCTTCAGGAGGGGCGACAGATACGCAGTATTTT.

The rearrangement links TRBV30 to TRBJ2-7, with TRBD2 matching 15 bases. Losses at the gene ends were 3 bases for V and 7 bases for J; bases not matched to a gene: 7. This CDR3 spans 15 amino acids. Per the germline V gene, CDR1 is GTSNPN and CDR2 is SVGIG (reference sequence). The CDR3 DNA reads TGTGCCTGGAGCGGACTAGCGGGAGGGCCGGGGGAGCAGTACTTC. Protein: CAWSGLAGGPGEQYF. Together with reference TRBV30 and TRBJ2-7, the CDR3 gives the full variable domain: SQTIHQWPATLVQPVGSPLSLECTVEGTSNPNLYWYRQAAGRGLQLLFYSVGIGQISSEVPQNLSASRPQDRQFILSSKKLLLSDSGFYLCAWSGLAGGPGEQYFGPGTRLTVT.

J is TRBJ1-4 and V is TRBV11-2; 7 bases map to TRBD1. The CDR3 length is 14 residues. V gave up 4 bases and J gave up 7 bases; unmatched junction bases: 6. Germline V gene data show CDR1 as SGHAT and CDR2 as FQNNGV. The DNA of the CDR3 is TGTGCCAGCAGCTCCGGGACAGAAGTTGAAAAACTGTTTTTT. As protein: CASSSGTEVEKLFF.

The V and J genes are TRBV27 and TRBJ2-3; D is possibly TRBD2 (5 bases). Germline-derived CDR1 and CDR2 are MNHEY and SMNVEV (reference sequence). The CDR3 is 16 amino acids. Trimming took off 2 bases at V and 0 bases at J, with 12 bases between the two ends. The CDR3, as DNA: TGTGCCAGCAGTTTAGAGGGCAGGTCTAGCACAGATACGCAGTATTTT. Protein sequence: CASSLEGRSSTDTQYF.

The rearrangement links TRBV6-5 to TRBJ1-1, with TRBD1 matching 8 bases. Germline V gene lookup returns CDR1 MNHEY and CDR2 SVGAGI. The junction had 7 bases not matched to a gene; V was cut back by 5 bases and J by 5 bases. The CDR3 contains 14 residues. The CDR3 coding sequence is TGTGCCAGCAGTGATCAGGGGGCGTGGACTGAAGCTTTCTTT. Its translation: CASSDQGAWTEAFF.

J is TRBJ2-7 and V is TRBV6-1; D is ambiguous. The germline CDR1 and CDR2 sequences are MNHNS and SASEGT. CDR3 length: 14 amino acids. Deletions cut 5 bases from V and 0 bases from J, with 11 bases between. The CDR3 sequence is CASSTERFSYEQYF. The CDR3 DNA sequence: TGTGCCAGCAGTACAGAAAGGTTCTCCTACGAGCAGTACTTC.

The chain couples TRBV5-6 to TRBJ2-2, with 9 bases that match TRBD1. The CDR3 extends over 16 amino acids. CDR1 and CDR2 (germline): SGHDT, YYEEEE. V shed 1 base, J shed 2 bases, and the junction held 3 bases outside the gene matches. The CDR3 loop is CASSLKGQGNTGELFF. CDR3 DNA: TGTGCCAGCAGCTTGAAGGGACAGGGAAACACCGGGGAGCTGTTTTTT.

J is TRBJ1-1 and V is TRBV7-9, with D possibly TRBD1 on 5 matching bases. The CDR3 runs 14 residues. Germline V gene sequence: CDR1 SEHNR, CDR2 FQNEAQ (reference sequence). V lost 3 bases and J 4 bases, leaving 12 bases between the germline ends. CDR3 region: CASSFGGVGTEAFF. CDR3 nucleotide sequence: TGTGCCAGCAGCTTCGGGGGAGTCGGCACTGAAGCTTTCTTT.

The chain employs TRBV28 and TRBJ2-1; 9 bases align to TRBD2. This CDR3 has 16 amino acids. The junction had 11 bases not matched to a gene; V was cut back by 11 bases and J by 0 bases. Germline V gene sequence: CDR1 MDHEN, CDR2 SYDVKM. CDR3 protein: CASGGRSGSSYNEQFF. CDR3 DNA sequence: TGTGCCTCGGGGGGTCGTAGCGGGAGCTCCTACAATGAGCAGTTCTTC.

This clone was picked up a small number of times. The gene calls are TRBV5-1 and TRBJ2-5, with TRBD2 identical over 8 bases. V shed 3 bases, J shed 4 bases, and the junction held 11 bases outside the gene matches. The length of the CDR3 is 16 residues. CDR1 and CDR2 from the germline V gene are SGHRS and YFSETQ. DNA of the CDR3: TGCGCCAGCAGCTCCAGGGGACCTGCGGGGGGAGAGACCCAGTACTTC. Translated: CASSSRGPAGGETQYF. The complete variable domain, with remaining parts taken from reference TRBV5-1 and TRBJ2-5, reads KAGVTQTPRYLIKTRGQQVTLSCSPISGHRSVSWYQQTPGQGLQFLFEYFSETQRNKGNFPGRFSGRQFSNSRSEMNVSTLELGDSALYLCASSSRGPAGGETQYFGPGTRLLVL.

This sequence joins TRBV28 and TRBJ2-7; 8 bases are a match to TRBD1. J lost 1 base, V lost 3 bases, and 11 bases had no gene match. The CDR3 contains 17 residues. The germline V gene has CDR1 MDHEN and CDR2 SYDVKM. The CDR3 is CASSFPLLQGASYEQYF. CDR3 DNA: TGTGCCAGCAGTTTTCCACTTTTGCAGGGGGCATCCTACGAGCAGTACTTC.